This T cell receptor beta chain was found in a study of T cell repertoires in ileal Crohn's disease. Findings and caveats of the study: Active smokers at surgery had more clonal expansions than non-smokers.

This clone ranks as large. Its antigen is unknown. Generated by immunoSEQ multiplex PCR, the TCRdb table keeps only in-frame clones and is missing some. The table lists around 2,700 clones, about 80% of them singletons, with around 15% in the top ten. The V end was cut by 4 bases, the J end by 3 bases, with 12 bases between. The CDR3 extends over 14 amino acids. The V gene's germline CDR1 is MGHRA and CDR2 YSYEKL. V and J are TRBV4-1 and TRBJ1-1; D gene uncertain. This receptor was identified in an adult with Crohn's disease. Sequenced: ileal tissue. The CDR3 sequence is CASSPTSADTEAFF. CDR3 DNA: TGCGCCAGCAGCCCCACGAGCGCGGACACTGAAGCTTTCTTT.